The 6 T cell receptor beta chains below all came from one sample that was sequenced in a study of beta chain features in type 1 diabetes. Expressed TCRB transcripts were sequenced because the isolated RNA had all been reverse transcribed beforehand. Assay used: immunoSEQ multiplex PCR; TCRdb lists only in-frame clones, some missing. Of approximately 100,000 clones in the sample, 40% were seen once. Sequenced: stem cell memory CD4+ T cells from blood. These receptors were obtained from a young woman in good health.

The rearrangement uses TRBV7-3 and TRBJ2-7; 7 nucleotides align to TRBD2. The ends lost 8 bases at V and 4 bases at J; junction bases unmatched: 8. The CDR3 extends over 13 amino acids. CDR1 is SGHTA and CDR2 is FQGTGA in the germline V gene. The CDR3 region is CASALAEGYEQYF. The CDR3 DNA reads as TGTGCCAGCGCGCTAGCGGAAGGGTACGAGCAGTACTTC.

This chain joins TRBV2 and TRBJ2-1, with TRBD2 matching 7 bases. The CDR3 consists of 14 residues. The germline V gene encodes CDR1 SNHLY and CDR2 FYNNEI. J lost 5 bases, V lost 7 bases, and 8 bases had no gene match. Here the CDR3 DNA reads TGTGCCAGCAACGGGCTAGCGGCTGACAATGAGCAGTTCTTC. It yields the protein CASNGLAADNEQFF. The full variable domain, with the rest looked up from reference TRBV2 and TRBJ2-1, is EPEVTQTPSHQVTQMGQEVILRCVPISNHLYFYWYRQILGQKVEFLVSFYNNEISEKSEIFDDQFSVERPDGSNFTLKIRSTKLEDSAMYFCASNGLAADNEQFFGPGTRLTVL.

The chain has TRBV9 and TRBJ2-1, with D tentatively TRBD2 (5 bases). V was clipped by 0 bases and J by 12 bases, with 13 bases between them. Per germline, CDR1 SGDLS and CDR2 YYNGEE. The CDR3 sequence is 13 residues long. As DNA, the CDR3 is TGTGCCAGCAGCGTAGCCGGGGTGGGGAGGCAGTTCTTC. Protein product: CASSVAGVGRQFF.

This clone was detected only a few times. This rearrangement joins TRBV5-1 to TRBJ2-3; no clear D. The CDR3 totals 13 residues. CDR1 is SGHRS, CDR2 YFSETQ, per germline. Trimming pared 3 bases from V and 6 bases from J, leaving 11 bases between. CDR3 in amino acids: CASSSLLEDTQYF. The CDR3 bases are TGCGCCAGCAGCTCCCTCCTAGAGGATACGCAGTATTTT. Full variable domain (missing parts from reference TRBV5-1 and TRBJ2-3): KAGVTQTPRYLIKTRGQQVTLSCSPISGHRSVSWYQQTPGQGLQFLFEYFSETQRNKGNFPGRFSGRQFSNSRSEMNVSTLELGDSALYLCASSSLLEDTQYFGPGTRLTVL.

V and J are TRBV4-3 and TRBJ2-6, with D hard to call. Deletions cut 0 bases from V and 1 base from J, with 7 bases between. CDR1 and CDR2 (germline): LGHNA, YSLEER. The CDR3 covers 16 residues. The CDR3 loop reads CASSQDVFSGANVLTF. CDR3 nucleotide sequence: TGCGCCAGCAGCCAAGACGTGTTTTCTGGGGCCAACGTCCTGACTTTC.

This clone was seen only once. This sequence joins TRBV6-6 and TRBJ2-3; 10 bases fit TRBD2. CDR1 is MNHNY and CDR2 is SVGAGI in the germline V gene (reference sequence). CDR3 length equals 13 residues. The V gene end was trimmed by 9 bases and the J gene end by 4 bases; junction bases not matched to a gene: 4. The CDR3 DNA is TGTGCCAGTTTTAGCGGGAGGCCAGATACGCAGTATTTT. Amino acids: CASFSGRPDTQYF.